Presented here are 22 T cell receptor beta chains from one specimen sequenced in a study of CXCR3-negative and CXCR3-positive naive CD8 T cells. Study results and limitations: CXCR3-positive naive cells carried more hydrophobic TRB CDR3s than CXCR3-negative ones.

cDNA libraries for TRB were generated by 5' RACE incorporating UMI labels. TCRdb re-called the 5' RACE reads; every CDR3 protein appears as one record, without DNA. The sample has tens of thousands of distinct CDR3 sequences. No antigens are known for them. Sequenced: naive CXCR3+ CD8+ T cells from blood. Described subset: CD45RO-CCR7+CD27+CD95- naive CD8+ T cells expressing CXCR3 (TNR3+). These receptors were obtained from a human donor in good health. Some clones in this sample may be carry-over from other donors' samples.

The chain recombines TRBV29-1 with TRBJ1-4; TCRdb designates TRBD1, a call that cannot be tested without DNA. The CDR3 spans 15 residues. Germline lookup yields CDR1 SQVTM and CDR2 ANQGSEA. CDR3 residues: CSAKSTGEWGEKLFF.

The chain joins TRBV20-1 to TRBJ1-5. CDR1 is DFQATT, CDR2 SNEGSKA, per germline (reference sequence). The CDR3 is made up of 15 amino acids. The CDR3 region is CSARDLPQRDQPQHF.

The chain is built from TRBV7-2 and TRBJ1-1. CDR3 length equals 15 residues. CDR1 and CDR2 (germline): SGHTA, FQGNSA. The CDR3 sequence is CASSLIDYSVTEAFF.

The J gene is TRBJ2-7, the V gene TRBV28; TCRdb designates TRBD1, a call that cannot be tested without DNA. The CDR3 runs 13 residues. Germline CDR1 and CDR2: MDHEN and SYDVKM. The CDR3 is CASSFAEGYEQYF.

The chain has TRBV29-1 and TRBJ1-2. CDR1 and CDR2 (germline): SQVTM, ANQGSEA. The CDR3 is 12 residues long. The CDR3 is CSVGDDLEGYTF.

The chain links TRBV7-6 to TRBJ2-2. The CDR3 consists of 12 residues. The V gene's germline CDR1 is SGHVS and CDR2 FNYEAQ. The CDR3 loop is CASSLFTGELFF.

The chain employs TRBV20-1 and TRBJ1-6. Germline CDR1 DFQATT, CDR2 SNEGSKA (reference sequence). There are 15 residues in the CDR3. This CDR3 reads CSARDGELRNSPLHF.

This chain joins TRBV6-5 and TRBJ1-1; TCRdb picks TRBD1, but there is no DNA to check that call. This CDR3 region has 13 residues. The germline gives CDR1 MNHEY, CDR2 SVGAGI. CDR3 region: CASSYPGGGEAFF.

The chain employs TRBV20-1 and TRBJ2-7; TCRdb proposes TRBD2, but this gene call is untestable without DNA. Per the germline V gene, CDR1 is DFQATT and CDR2 is SNEGSKA (reference sequence). There are 18 residues in the CDR3. The CDR3 is CSARDSGTSGSFSYEQYF.

This chain connects TRBV25-1 to TRBJ1-1; TCRdb's D call, TRBD1, is unchecked because there is no DNA. This CDR3 has 12 amino acids. From germline, CDR1 is MGHDK and CDR2 SYGVNS. CDR3 loop: CASSEWGREAFF. Supplemented by reference TRBV25-1 and TRBJ1-1, the full variable domain reads EADIYQTPRYLVIGTGKKITLECSQTMGHDKMYWYQQDPGMELHLIHYSYGVNSTEKGDLSSESTVSRIRTEHFPLTLESARPSHTSQYLCASSEWGREAFFGQGTRLTVV.

J is TRBJ2-2 and V is TRBV6-5. CDR1 and CDR2 from the germline V gene are MNHEY and SVGAGI. This CDR3 comprises 14 residues. The chain's CDR3 is CASSYSVEAGELFF.

The chain combines TRBV24-1 with TRBJ2-1; TCRdb calls TRBD2, which cannot be checked without DNA. CDR1 and CDR2 (germline): KGHDR, SFDVKD. The CDR3 covers 13 residues. CDR3 region: CATEEAIHNEQFF.

The chain employs TRBV2 and TRBJ2-3; the D call from TCRdb, TRBD2, cannot be confirmed without DNA. Germline CDR1 reads SNHLY; CDR2 reads FYNNEI. CDR3 size: 15 residues. The CDR3 reads CASNGPAVSTDTQYF. Full variable domain (rest looked up from reference TRBV2 and TRBJ2-3): EPEVTQTPSHQVTQMGQEVILRCVPISNHLYFYWYRQILGQKVEFLVSFYNNEISEKSEIFDDQFSVERPDGSNFTLKIRSTKLEDSAMYFCASNGPAVSTDTQYFGPGTRLTVL.

The chain couples TRBV20-1 to TRBJ2-2. The CDR3 is 13 residues long. The germline gives CDR1 DFQATT, CDR2 SNEGSKA (reference sequence). CDR3 loop: CSARDPGDRELFF.

The rearrangement links TRBV6-2 or TRBV6-3 to TRBJ1-5. The germline V gene encodes CDR1 MNHEY and CDR2 SVGEGT. The CDR3 loop spans 14 amino acids. The CDR3 here is CASSYSVGNQPQHF.

V gene TRBV5-4 combines with J gene TRBJ2-4. Germline CDR1 SGHNT, CDR2 YYREEE (reference sequence). The CDR3 has 13 amino acids. CDR3 loop: CASSLGSGDIQYF. The complete variable domain, with remaining parts taken from reference TRBV5-4 and TRBJ2-4, reads ETGVTQSPTHLIKTRGQQVTLRCSSQSGHNTVSWYQQALGQGPQFIFQYYREEENGRGNFPPRFSGLQFPNYSSELNVNALELDDSALYLCASSLGSGDIQYFGAGTRLSVL.

This chain connects TRBV20-1 to TRBJ2-2. Germline CDR1 reads DFQATT; CDR2 reads SNEGSKA (reference sequence). The CDR3 is 14 residues long. CDR3 protein: CSAVDGYNTGELFF.

The chain has TRBV29-1 and TRBJ1-3. CDR1 SQVTM and CDR2 ANQGSEA come from the germline V gene. This CDR3 contains 11 residues. CDR3 amino acids: CSVEYGNTIYF.

The V gene is TRBV5-1, the J gene TRBJ2-1; there is no DNA to check the TCRdb D call of TRBD2. This CDR3 has 13 residues. Per germline, CDR1 SGHRS and CDR2 YFSETQ. CDR3 residues: CASRYPSYNEQFF.

The CDR3 spells CASSFTDRFDEQYF. The chain carries TRBV5-1 and TRBJ2-7; without DNA, the TCRdb call of TRBD1 cannot be checked. The CDR3 is made up of 14 amino acids. The germline gives CDR1 SGHRS, CDR2 YFSETQ. Full variable domain (remainder filled in from reference TRBV5-1 and TRBJ2-7): KAGVTQTPRYLIKTRGQQVTLSCSPISGHRSVSWYQQTPGQGLQFLFEYFSETQRNKGNFPGRFSGRQFSNSRSEMNVSTLELGDSALYLCASSFTDRFDEQYFGPGTRLTVT.

The J gene is TRBJ1-1, the V gene TRBV5-5; the TRBD1 assignment by TCRdb is unverifiable without DNA. This CDR3 spans 14 amino acids. CDR1 SGHKS and CDR2 YYEKEE come from the germline V gene (reference sequence). The CDR3 sequence is CASSLGQGHTEAFF.

The gene calls are TRBV7-8 and TRBJ2-3; the D gene TCRdb calls, TRBD1, cannot be checked with no DNA. The CDR3 runs to 15 residues. Germline V gene sequence: CDR1 SGHVS, CDR2 FQNEAQ. The CDR3 sequence is CASSPRIGGTDTQYF. The full variable domain, in which reference TRBV7-8 and TRBJ2-3 provide the parts outside the CDR3, is GAGVSQSPRYKVAKRGQDVALRCDPISGHVSLFWYQQALGQGPEFLTYFQNEAQLDKSGLPSDRFFAERPEGSVSTLKIQRTQQEDSAVYLCASSPRIGGTDTQYFGPGTRLTVL.